This is a list of T cell receptor beta chains from one sample in a study of PD-1 blockade in classical Hodgkin lymphoma. The assay was immunoSEQ multiplex PCR, and TCRdb's table has in-frame clones only and misses some. The sample has about 25,000 clones; around 94% are singletons. The sequencing sample was made of peripheral blood mononuclear cells (PBMCs). Receptors were obtained from a human donor with classical Hodgkin lymphoma. Both conserved end residues are part of each CDR3. Each record gives: clone size, V gene, D gene, J gene, CDR3 protein, CDR3 DNA. The D gene is left open where the match is weak. Clone size is stated in some rows and not others, as once, few, many or a class when expanded.

abundance: .; v_gene: TRBV7-6; d_gene: TRBD1; j_gene: TRBJ2-5; CDR3aa: CASSFVTGGKETQYF; CDR3nt: TGTGCCAGCAGCTTCGTGACAGGGGGAAAGGAGACCCAGTACTTC
abundance: .; v_gene: TRBV7-8; d_gene: TRBD2; j_gene: TRBJ2-1; CDR3aa: CASTEGGGAYNEQFF; CDR3nt: TGTGCCAGCACGGAGGGTGGGGGGGCCTACAATGAGCAGTTCTTC
abundance: .; v_gene: TRBV7-2; d_gene: .; j_gene: TRBJ2-7; CDR3aa: CASSFNGGLYEQYF; CDR3nt: TGTGCCAGCAGCTTTAACGGGGGGCTTTACGAGCAGTACTTC
abundance: .; v_gene: TRBV13; d_gene: .; j_gene: TRBJ2-6; CDR3aa: CASSLRGPGANVLTF; CDR3nt: TGTGCCAGCAGCTTACGGGGGCCTGGGGCCAACGTCCTGACTTTC
abundance: .; v_gene: TRBV30; d_gene: TRBD2; j_gene: TRBJ2-3; CDR3aa: CASTGGVSTDTQYF; CDR3nt: TGTGCCTCCACGGGGGGGGTTAGCACAGATACGCAGTATTTT
abundance: .; v_gene: TRBV9; d_gene: .; j_gene: TRBJ2-2; CDR3aa: CASKSTSGELFF; CDR3nt: TGTGCCAGCAAATCAACGTCCGGGGAGCTGTTTTTT
abundance: .; v_gene: TRBV29-1; d_gene: .; j_gene: TRBJ2-7; CDR3aa: CSSSGTDKHEQYF; CDR3nt: TGCAGCTCATCCGGGACGGACAAACACGAGCAGTACTTC
abundance: once; v_gene: TRBV6-1; d_gene: .; j_gene: TRBJ2-3; CDR3aa: CASSDPGRDTDTQYF; CDR3nt: TGTGCCAGCAGTGACCCGGGACGGGACACAGATACGCAGTATTTT
abundance: .; v_gene: TRBV5-6; d_gene: .; j_gene: TRBJ1-2; CDR3aa: CASSPLKGPARSNYGYTF; CDR3nt: TGTGCCAGCAGCCCCCTGAAGGGACCGGCACGATCTAACTATGGCTACACCTTC
abundance: once; v_gene: TRBV7-2; d_gene: .; j_gene: TRBJ1-1; CDR3aa: CASSSLRMNTEAFF; CDR3nt: TGTGCCAGCAGCTCCCTGCGGATGAACACTGAAGCTTTCTTT
abundance: .; v_gene: TRBV29-1; d_gene: .; j_gene: TRBJ1-4; CDR3aa: CSVEVGTEKLFF; CDR3nt: TGCAGCGTTGAAGTGGGAACAGAAAAACTGTTTTTT
abundance: .; v_gene: TRBV30; d_gene: TRBD1; j_gene: TRBJ1-5; CDR3aa: CAWSVQGARAQHF; CDR3nt: TGTGCCTGGAGTGTACAGGGGGCTCGAGCCCAGCATTTT
abundance: .; v_gene: TRBV9; d_gene: .; j_gene: TRBJ2-2; CDR3aa: CASSVVPTANTGELFF; CDR3nt: TGTGCCAGCAGCGTAGTTCCGACGGCGAACACCGGGGAGCTGTTTTTT
abundance: .; v_gene: TRBV7-9; d_gene: .; j_gene: TRBJ1-1; CDR3aa: CASSLVWGTEAFF; CDR3nt: TGTGCCAGCAGCTTAGTTTGGGGGACTGAAGCTTTCTTT
abundance: once; v_gene: TRBV10-3; d_gene: .; j_gene: TRBJ1-2; CDR3aa: CAISESARSPRDGYTF; CDR3nt: TGTGCCATCAGTGAGTCGGCCCGGAGCCCCAGAGATGGCTACACCTTC
abundance: .; v_gene: TRBV6-1; d_gene: .; j_gene: TRBJ2-7; CDR3aa: CASSEGGSYEQYF; CDR3nt: TGTGCCAGCAGTGAAGGGGGAAGTTACGAGCAGTACTTC
abundance: .; v_gene: TRBV19; d_gene: TRBD2; j_gene: TRBJ2-2; CDR3aa: CATSGTANTGELFF; CDR3nt: TGTGCCACTAGCGGGACAGCGAACACCGGGGAGCTGTTTTTT
abundance: .; v_gene: TRBV4-3; d_gene: .; j_gene: TRBJ2-3; CDR3aa: CASSQDRGSLGDTQYF; CDR3nt: TGCGCCAGCAGCCAAGATAGGGGTTCCCTCGGAGATACGCAGTATTTT
abundance: .; v_gene: TRBV28; d_gene: TRBD1; j_gene: TRBJ2-6; CDR3aa: CASIKIPGQGESNVLTF; CDR3nt: TGTGCCAGCATCAAAATCCCGGGACAGGGGGAGTCCAACGTCCTGACTTTC
abundance: .; v_gene: TRBV29-1; d_gene: .; j_gene: TRBJ2-3; CDR3aa: CSVVGDTQYF; CDR3nt: TGCAGCGTTGTAGGAGATACGCAGTATTTT
abundance: once; v_gene: TRBV6-5; d_gene: .; j_gene: TRBJ1-2; CDR3aa: CASTSQGYGYTF; CDR3nt: TGTGCCAGCACCTCACAGGGTTATGGCTACACCTTC
abundance: .; v_gene: TRBV4-2; d_gene: TRBD2; j_gene: TRBJ2-1; CDR3aa: CASSQDTGGPGEQFF; CDR3nt: TGTGCCAGCAGCCAAGATACGGGGGGGCCGGGTGAGCAGTTCTTC
abundance: .; v_gene: TRBV25-1; d_gene: .; j_gene: TRBJ2-3; CDR3aa: CASSKSTPSADTQYF; CDR3nt: TGTGCCAGCAGTAAAAGTACTCCTAGCGCAGATACGCAGTATTTT
abundance: once; v_gene: TRBV5-4; d_gene: .; j_gene: TRBJ2-1; CDR3aa: CASTDSSSYNEQFF; CDR3nt: TGTGCCAGCACGGACAGCAGCTCCTACAATGAGCAGTTCTTC